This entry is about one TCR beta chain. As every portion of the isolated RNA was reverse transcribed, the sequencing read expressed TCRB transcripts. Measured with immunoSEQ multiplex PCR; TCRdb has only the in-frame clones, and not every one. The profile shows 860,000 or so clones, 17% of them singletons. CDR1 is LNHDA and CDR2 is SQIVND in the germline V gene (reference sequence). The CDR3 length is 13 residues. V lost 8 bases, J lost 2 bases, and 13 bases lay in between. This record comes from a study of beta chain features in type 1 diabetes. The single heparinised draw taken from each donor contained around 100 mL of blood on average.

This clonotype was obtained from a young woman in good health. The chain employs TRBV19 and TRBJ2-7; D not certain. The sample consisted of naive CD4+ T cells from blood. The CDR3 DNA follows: TGTGCCAGTCGATACTCCGGAACCTACGAGCAGTACTTC. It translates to CASRYSGTYEQYF. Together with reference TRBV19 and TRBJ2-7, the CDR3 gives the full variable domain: DGGITQSPKYLFRKEGQNVTLSCEQNLNHDAMYWYRQDPGQGLRLIYYSQIVNDFQKGDIAEGYSVSREKKESFPLTVTSAQKNPTAFYLCASRYSGTYEQYFGPGTRLTVT.